This is a list of T cell receptor beta chains from one sample in a study of blood T cell repertoires in COVID-19. TCRdb's table, derived via immunoSEQ multiplex PCR, lists solely in-frame clones and lacks some. The table records 55,000 to 85,000 clones, roughly four fifths of them present only once. Specimen: peripheral blood. These receptors were taken from a woman in her seventies with acute or convalescent COVID-19. Each CDR3 is given with its conserved first and last residue. Fields, in order: D gene, clone size, J gene, V gene, CDR3 protein, CDR3 DNA. The D gene is left open where the match is weak. Only some rows state a clone size, as once, few, many or a class for expanded clones.

TRBD1	NA	TRBJ2-1	TRBV28	CASQPPGTGTYNEQFF	TGTGCCAGCCAACCCCCGGGGACAGGGACCTACAATGAGCAGTTCTTC
NA	NA	TRBJ2-3	TRBV9	CASSQRGAGSTDTQYF	TGTGCCAGCAGCCAAAGGGGAGCGGGTAGCACAGATACGCAGTATTTT
TRBD2	NA	TRBJ2-5	TRBV10-3	CAISDRTSGGAGETQYF	TGTGCCATCAGTGACCGAACTAGCGGGGGGGCGGGAGAGACCCAGTACTTC
NA	NA	TRBJ2-5	TRBV7-2	CASSLNGGHQETQYF	TGTGCCAGCAGCTTAAACGGGGGGCACCAAGAGACCCAGTACTTC
NA	NA	TRBJ1-1	TRBV7-2	CASSLDRVNTEAFF	TGTGCCAGCAGCTTAGACAGGGTGAACACTGAAGCTTTCTTT
NA	NA	TRBJ1-2	TRBV6-1	CASSDQRPSRESSYTF	TGTGCCAGCAGTGACCAGAGGCCGTCTCGGGAGTCTAGTTACACCTTC
TRBD2	NA	TRBJ2-3	TRBV4-3	CASSQDWGSGLAGATDTQYF	TGCGCCAGCAGCCAAGATTGGGGTAGCGGGCTAGCGGGGGCCACAGATACGCAGTATTTT
NA	few	TRBJ1-3	TRBV5-1	CASSLDDNSGNTIYF	TGCGCCAGCAGCTTGGACGACAACTCTGGAAACACCATATATTTT
TRBD1	NA	TRBJ1-1	TRBV28	CASSDPTGATEAFF	TGTGCCAGCAGTGATCCTACAGGGGCGACTGAAGCTTTCTTT
NA	NA	TRBJ2-1	TRBV19	CASRSSLAVYNEQFF	TGTGCCAGTAGGTCGAGTCTTGCTGTGTACAATGAGCAGTTCTTC
NA	NA	TRBJ2-2	TRBV15	CATSSGDINTGELFF	TGTGCCACCAGCAGTGGCGACATAAACACCGGGGAGCTGTTTTTT
NA	NA	TRBJ1-1	TRBV27	CASSSLVRTEAFF	TGTGCCAGCAGTTCCTTGGTGAGAACTGAAGCTTTCTTT
TRBD2	NA	TRBJ2-5	TRBV10-3	CAISTSGGSQETQYF	TGTGCCATCAGTACTAGCGGGGGGTCACAAGAGACCCAGTACTTC
TRBD2	NA	TRBJ2-1	TRBV5-6	CASSLGPSGRGWDEQFF	TGTGCCAGCAGCTTGGGGCCCAGCGGGAGAGGTTGGGATGAGCAGTTCTTC
TRBD2	NA	TRBJ2-7	TRBV4-3	CASSQDAAGDLYEQYF	TGCGCCAGCAGCCAAGACGCGGCGGGGGATCTTTACGAGCAGTACTTC
NA	NA	TRBJ2-7	TRBV28	CASSFAKPGEQYF	TGTGCCAGCAGTTTTGCTAAACCGGGGGAGCAGTACTTC
NA	NA	TRBJ1-1	TRBV5-8	CASSWSPDTEAFF	TGTGCCAGCAGCTGGTCCCCAGACACTGAAGCTTTCTTT
NA	once	TRBJ2-2	TRBV7-2	CASSSRRVMTGELFF	TGTGCCAGCAGCTCACGGCGGGTTATGACCGGGGAGCTGTTTTTT
NA	few	TRBJ2-1	TRBV11-2	CASSFEGGEQFF	TGTGCCAGCAGCTTTGAAGGGGGTGAGCAGTTCTTC
NA	once	TRBJ2-5	TRBV6-2/TRBV6-3	CASSYMVHGGSETQYF	TGTGCCAGCAGTTATATGGTCCACGGAGGCTCGGAGACCCAGTACTTC
NA	NA	TRBJ1-1	TRBV5-1	CASKERQTYTEAFF	TGCGCCAGCAAGGAGAGACAGACTTATACTGAAGCTTTCTTT
NA	NA	TRBJ2-2	TRBV2	CASRDSLNTGELFF	TGTGCCAGCAGGGACAGCTTGAACACCGGGGAGCTGTTTTTT
TRBD1	NA	TRBJ1-4	TRBV4-1	CASSQTGQGREKLFF	TGCGCCAGCAGCCAAACGGGACAGGGAAGGGAAAAACTGTTTTTT
TRBD2	NA	TRBJ2-1	TRBV2	CASSTGTTWQFF	TGTGCCAGCAGTACCGGGACTACCTGGCAGTTCTTC
NA	NA	TRBJ2-7	TRBV11-2	CASSGGANYEQYF	TGTGCCAGCAGCGGGGGGGCAAACTACGAGCAGTACTTC
TRBD2	few	TRBJ2-3	TRBV9	CASSVVGLAGTDTQYF	TGTGCCAGCAGCGTAGTGGGACTAGCGGGCACAGATACGCAGTATTTT
NA	NA	TRBJ2-2	TRBV20-1	CSASGGALNTGELFF	TGCAGTGCTAGTGGAGGAGCGTTGAACACCGGGGAGCTGTTTTTT
NA	once	TRBJ1-6	TRBV21-1	CASSTTGGTSPLHF	TGTGCCAGCAGCACGACAGGGGGCACTTCACCCCTCCACTTT
NA	few	TRBJ2-1	TRBV7-2	CASSPSGSKGHEQFF	TGTGCCAGCAGTCCAAGCGGGTCAAAGGGCCATGAGCAGTTCTTC
NA	NA	TRBJ1-1	TRBV28	CASLRVSPTEAFF	TGTGCCAGCTTGCGGGTCTCGCCCACTGAAGCTTTCTTT
TRBD1	NA	TRBJ1-3	TRBV4-3	CASSQEGQGGNTIYF	TGCGCCAGCAGCCAAGAAGGACAGGGTGGAAACACCATATATTTT
TRBD2	NA	TRBJ2-1	TRBV29-1	CSVDKLAGGNNEQFF	TGCAGCGTTGACAAACTAGCGGGAGGGAACAATGAGCAGTTCTTC
TRBD1	NA	TRBJ2-7	TRBV6-6	CATRTGPDEQYF	TGTGCCACGCGGACAGGTCCCGACGAGCAGTACTTC
NA	few	TRBJ1-5	TRBV7-8	CASSPSRVGNQPQHF	TGTGCCAGCAGCCCTTCGAGAGTCGGCAATCAGCCCCAGCATTTT
NA	few	TRBJ1-6	TRBV19	CASSIRENSPLHF	TGTGCCAGTAGTATTCGGGAGAATTCACCCCTCCACTTT
NA	NA	TRBJ1-1	TRBV19	CASNLQGHLNTEAFF	TGTGCCAGTAATCTCCAGGGCCACCTGAACACTGAAGCTTTCTTT
TRBD1	NA	TRBJ2-2	TRBV2	CASSPGQGSGELFF	TGTGCCAGCAGCCCGGGACAGGGGTCCGGGGAGCTGTTTTTT
NA	NA	TRBJ1-2	TRBV6-1	CASSERGYNGYTF	TGTGCCAGCAGTGAGCGCGGTTACAATGGCTACACCTTC
TRBD2	NA	TRBJ2-7	TRBV4-1	CASSQSGTSGLHYEQYF	TGCGCCAGCAGCCAATCGGGGACTAGCGGGCTTCACTACGAGCAGTACTTC
NA	NA	TRBJ1-2	TRBV4-1	CASSQEEGGNYGYTF	TGCGCCAGCAGCCAAGAGGAAGGGGGAAACTATGGCTACACCTTC
TRBD1	NA	TRBJ1-1	TRBV2	CASSTDRGTEAFF	TGTGCCAGCAGTACGGACAGGGGGACTGAAGCTTTCTTT